This is a list of T cell receptor beta chains from one sample in a study of control samples from healthy donors and cancer patients. The assay was immunoSEQ multiplex PCR, and TCRdb's table has in-frame clones only and misses some. The top ten hold about 1.6% of the sample, which has under 200,000 clones, roughly 91% seen once. Sequenced sample: blood. The receptor set was obtained from a woman in her thirties in good health. Each CDR3 is given with its conserved first and last residue. A D gene is named only where the DNA matches it firmly. A clone size is listed for some rows: how often the clone was seen (once, few, many), or a class if it is expanded.

clone_size: .; v_call: TRBV7-2; j_call: TRBJ1-6; d_call: .; cdr3_aa: CASIRNSRNSPLHF; cdr3_nt: TGTGCCAGCATACGGAACAGCCGGAATTCACCCCTCCACTTT
clone_size: .; v_call: TRBV10-3; j_call: TRBJ1-5; d_call: .; cdr3_aa: CAISDGDNQPQHF; cdr3_nt: TGTGCCATCAGTGACGGGGACAATCAGCCCCAGCATTTT
clone_size: .; v_call: TRBV21-1; j_call: TRBJ1-5; d_call: .; cdr3_aa: CASSKQGQPQHF; cdr3_nt: TGTGCCAGCAGCAAACAGGGCCAGCCCCAGCATTTT
clone_size: once; v_call: TRBV6-5; j_call: TRBJ1-1; d_call: TRBD1; cdr3_aa: CASSRDRVAFF; cdr3_nt: TGTGCCAGCAGCCGAGACAGGGTGGCTTTCTTT
clone_size: .; v_call: TRBV11-2; j_call: TRBJ1-6; d_call: TRBD1; cdr3_aa: CASSLRQGGGSPLHF; cdr3_nt: TGTGCCAGCAGCTTGCGACAGGGTGGAGGGTCACCCCTCCACTTT
clone_size: .; v_call: TRBV9; j_call: TRBJ2-3; d_call: .; cdr3_aa: CASSVQAPSTDTQYF; cdr3_nt: TGTGCCAGCAGCGTACAAGCGCCCAGCACAGATACGCAGTATTTT
clone_size: .; v_call: TRBV6-4; j_call: TRBJ2-1; d_call: TRBD2; cdr3_aa: CASSDSGGDYNEQFF; cdr3_nt: TGTGCCAGCAGTGACTCGGGAGGGGACTACAATGAGCAGTTCTTC
clone_size: .; v_call: TRBV11-2; j_call: TRBJ1-1; d_call: TRBD1; cdr3_aa: CASSLAYRGTEAFF; cdr3_nt: TGTGCCAGCAGCTTAGCCTACAGGGGCACTGAAGCTTTCTTT
clone_size: once; v_call: TRBV2; j_call: TRBJ2-2; d_call: .; cdr3_aa: CASSDSSVTGELFF; cdr3_nt: TGTGCCAGCAGTGATAGTAGCGTTACCGGGGAGCTGTTTTTT
clone_size: .; v_call: TRBV30; j_call: TRBJ2-3; d_call: TRBD2; cdr3_aa: CAWSVRGRGDTQYF; cdr3_nt: TGTGCCTGGAGTGTCCGCGGGAGGGGTGATACGCAGTATTTT
clone_size: once; v_call: TRBV5-6; j_call: TRBJ1-2; d_call: TRBD1; cdr3_aa: CASRPPGTGFYGYTF; cdr3_nt: TGTGCCAGCAGACCTCCCGGGACAGGGTTCTATGGCTACACCTTC
clone_size: .; v_call: TRBV15; j_call: TRBJ1-5; d_call: .; cdr3_aa: CATSRVVEGGQPQHF; cdr3_nt: TGTGCCACCAGCAGAGTGGTCGAGGGTGGACAGCCCCAGCATTTT
clone_size: .; v_call: TRBV27; j_call: TRBJ1-2; d_call: TRBD1; cdr3_aa: CASSLTGGYGYTF; cdr3_nt: TGTGCCAGCAGTTTGACAGGGGGCTATGGCTACACCTTC
clone_size: .; v_call: TRBV19; j_call: TRBJ2-1; d_call: .; cdr3_aa: CASSMSQGLYNEQFF; cdr3_nt: TGTGCCAGTAGTATGTCCCAGGGGCTATACAATGAGCAGTTCTTC
clone_size: .; v_call: TRBV18; j_call: TRBJ1-1; d_call: .; cdr3_aa: CASSPQGSYTEAFF; cdr3_nt: TGTGCCAGCTCACCACAGGGGTCGTACACTGAAGCTTTCTTT
clone_size: .; v_call: TRBV19; j_call: TRBJ1-2; d_call: TRBD1; cdr3_aa: CASSTGQGAPYGYTF; cdr3_nt: TGTGCCAGTAGTACCGGACAGGGGGCGCCTTATGGCTACACCTTC
clone_size: .; v_call: TRBV25-1; j_call: TRBJ2-7; d_call: .; cdr3_aa: CASSVQDYEQYF; cdr3_nt: TGTGCCAGCAGTGTCCAGGACTACGAGCAGTACTTC
clone_size: .; v_call: TRBV3-1/TRBV3-2; j_call: TRBJ1-6; d_call: .; cdr3_aa: CASSQGGLIHHNSPLHF; cdr3_nt: TGTGCCAGCAGCCAAGGAGGTCTCATACATCATAATTCACCCCTCCACTTT
clone_size: .; v_call: TRBV27; j_call: TRBJ2-7; d_call: TRBD1; cdr3_aa: CASSPDRGPYEQYF; cdr3_nt: TGTGCCAGCAGTCCGGACAGGGGGCCATACGAGCAGTACTTC
clone_size: .; v_call: TRBV7-2; j_call: TRBJ1-3; d_call: .; cdr3_aa: CASSFGSSGNTIYF; cdr3_nt: TGTGCCAGCAGCTTCGGCAGCTCTGGAAACACCATATATTTT
clone_size: .; v_call: TRBV7-3; j_call: TRBJ1-1; d_call: .; cdr3_aa: CASGETGNTEAFF; cdr3_nt: TGTGCCAGCGGAGAGACAGGTAACACTGAAGCTTTCTTT
clone_size: once; v_call: TRBV11-3; j_call: TRBJ1-3; d_call: .; cdr3_aa: CASSPPGGPGNTIYF; cdr3_nt: TGTGCCAGCAGCCCCCCCGGGGGGCCTGGAAACACCATATATTTT
clone_size: .; v_call: TRBV28; j_call: TRBJ1-5; d_call: TRBD1; cdr3_aa: CASSFGTGWQPQHF; cdr3_nt: TGTGCCAGCAGTTTCGGGACAGGGTGGCAGCCCCAGCATTTT
clone_size: .; v_call: TRBV6-2/TRBV6-3; j_call: TRBJ2-4; d_call: TRBD1; cdr3_aa: CASSGTGGWAKNIQYF; cdr3_nt: TGTGCCAGCAGTGGGACAGGCGGATGGGCCAAAAACATTCAGTACTTC
clone_size: once; v_call: TRBV25-1; j_call: TRBJ2-3; d_call: .; cdr3_aa: CASSDGDTDTQYF; cdr3_nt: TGTGCCAGCAGTGATGGGGACACAGATACGCAGTATTTT
clone_size: .; v_call: TRBV11-2; j_call: TRBJ1-5; d_call: TRBD1; cdr3_aa: CASSGPGTGNQPQHF; cdr3_nt: TGTGCCAGCAGCGGACCCGGGACAGGGAATCAGCCCCAGCATTTT
clone_size: .; v_call: TRBV28; j_call: TRBJ1-1; d_call: .; cdr3_aa: CASSLSGVTEAFF; cdr3_nt: TGTGCCAGCAGTTTATCGGGTGTCACTGAAGCTTTCTTT
clone_size: .; v_call: TRBV6-4; j_call: TRBJ1-4; d_call: .; cdr3_aa: CASSDFNEKLFF; cdr3_nt: TGTGCCAGCAGTGACTTTAATGAAAAACTGTTTTTT
clone_size: .; v_call: TRBV2; j_call: TRBJ2-7; d_call: .; cdr3_aa: CASREGGIDSSYEQYF; cdr3_nt: TGTGCCAGCAGGGAAGGGGGGATAGACAGCTCCTACGAGCAGTACTTC
clone_size: .; v_call: TRBV6-5; j_call: TRBJ1-6; d_call: .; cdr3_aa: CASSYPTVAPNSPLHF; cdr3_nt: TGTGCCAGCAGTTACCCGACAGTGGCTCCTAATTCACCCCTCCACTTT
clone_size: .; v_call: TRBV7-9; j_call: TRBJ2-3; d_call: TRBD2; cdr3_aa: CASSPGLAGGRTDTQYF; cdr3_nt: TGTGCCAGCAGCCCTGGACTAGCGGGGGGGCGCACAGATACGCAGTATTTT
clone_size: .; v_call: TRBV7-2; j_call: TRBJ2-1; d_call: .; cdr3_aa: CASSWQSYNEQFF; cdr3_nt: TGTGCCAGCTCCTGGCAGTCCTACAATGAGCAGTTCTTC
clone_size: .; v_call: TRBV7-2; j_call: TRBJ1-4; d_call: .; cdr3_aa: CASSLDRVGNEKLFF; cdr3_nt: TGTGCCAGCAGCTTAGACAGGGTTGGGAATGAAAAACTGTTTTTT
clone_size: .; v_call: TRBV5-4; j_call: TRBJ1-1; d_call: .; cdr3_aa: CASSPGLNTEAFF; cdr3_nt: TGTGCCAGCAGCCCGGGACTGAACACTGAAGCTTTCTTT
clone_size: .; v_call: TRBV3-1/TRBV3-2; j_call: TRBJ2-7; d_call: TRBD2; cdr3_aa: CASSQGLADSYEQYF; cdr3_nt: TGTGCCAGCAGCCAAGGACTAGCGGATTCCTACGAGCAGTACTTC
clone_size: .; v_call: TRBV6-5; j_call: TRBJ1-5; d_call: .; cdr3_aa: CASSYSRDQPQHF; cdr3_nt: TGTGCCAGCAGTTACTCGAGGGATCAGCCCCAGCATTTT
clone_size: .; v_call: TRBV7-8; j_call: TRBJ2-1; d_call: TRBD1; cdr3_aa: CASSLPTGGQQFF; cdr3_nt: TGTGCCAGCAGCTTACCGACAGGGGGTCAGCAGTTCTTC
clone_size: .; v_call: TRBV12-3/TRBV12-4; j_call: TRBJ2-7; d_call: .; cdr3_aa: CASSLRGSYEQYF; cdr3_nt: TGTGCCAGCAGTTTAAGGGGTTCCTACGAGCAGTACTTC
clone_size: .; v_call: TRBV24-1; j_call: TRBJ1-3; d_call: .; cdr3_aa: CATTYGRSSGNTIYF; cdr3_nt: TGTGCCACCACGTACGGACGGAGCTCTGGAAACACCATATATTTT
clone_size: .; v_call: TRBV19; j_call: TRBJ2-7; d_call: .; cdr3_aa: CASSRSPYEQYF; cdr3_nt: TGTGCCAGTAGTAGGAGTCCCTACGAGCAGTACTTC
clone_size: .; v_call: TRBV13; j_call: TRBJ2-3; d_call: TRBD2; cdr3_aa: CASSPTGLAMEDTQYF; cdr3_nt: TGTGCCAGCAGCCCCACAGGACTAGCGATGGAGGATACGCAGTATTTT
clone_size: .; v_call: TRBV11-2; j_call: TRBJ2-2; d_call: .; cdr3_aa: CASSLELAVTTGELFF; cdr3_nt: TGTGCCAGCAGCTTAGAGCTAGCCGTCACCACCGGGGAGCTGTTTTTT
clone_size: .; v_call: TRBV6-4; j_call: TRBJ2-3; d_call: .; cdr3_aa: CASSPNGAGGTDTQYF; cdr3_nt: TGTGCCAGCAGTCCCAACGGGGCAGGGGGCACAGATACGCAGTATTTT
clone_size: .; v_call: TRBV5-1; j_call: TRBJ1-1; d_call: .; cdr3_aa: CASSLDVNTEAFF; cdr3_nt: TGCGCCAGCAGCTTGGACGTCAACACTGAAGCTTTCTTT